The present T cell receptor (beta chain) was sequenced within a study of OX40 agonist ivuxolimab in advanced cancers. Whole-study results and caveats: Both CD4+ and CD8+ T cell populations in blood had undergone clonal expansion by week 6 at 0.1 to 3.0 mg/kg.

This clone was seen more than once but under ten times. The antigen is unknown. CDR3 length: 17 residues. Trimming shortened V by 1 base and J by 6 bases, and 20 bases separated the two germline ends. Germline CDR1 is LGHNA and CDR2 is YNFKEQ. Assay used: immunoSEQ multiplex PCR; TCRdb lists only in-frame clones, some missing. The table lists 30,000 to 35,000 clones, 70% to 80% of them singletons. The rearrangement joins TRBV4-2 to TRBJ2-3, with D possibly being TRBD1 or TRBD2 (6 bases each). This TCR derives from an adult with an advanced solid tumor such as melanoma, head and neck, liver or kidney cancer. The sequenced sample was CD4+ or CD8+ T cells sorted from blood, obtained in a trial of the OX40 agonist ivuxolimab. The CDR3 coding sequence is TGTGCCAGCAGCCAAGTCATCGGGGGCCCTAGTTCCGATACGCAGTATTTT. Its protein product is CASSQVIGGPSSDTQYF.